One and the same sample provided the 7 T cell receptor beta chains below, sequenced in a study of response to subunit inactivated influenza vaccine. MiXCR was run by TCRdb on the RT-PCR reads, yielding one entry per CDR3 protein. The sample carries some 800,000 distinct CDR3 sequences, roughly 20% recorded once. Sequenced here: PBMCs from blood, sampled 4 to 6 days after vaccination. All receptors derive from a man aged 50 to 59 who received an inactivated influenza vaccine.

There are many counts of this clonotype. The chain recombines TRBV20-1 with TRBJ1-3; D ambiguous. Trimming took 0 bases from V and 2 from J, leaving 11 bases between them. From germline, CDR1 is DFQATT and CDR2 SNEGSKA (reference sequence). The CDR3 consists of 15 residues. The CDR3 bases are TGCAGTGCTAGAGATACTAGGACGGCTGGAAACACCATATATTTT. Translating gives CSARDTRTAGNTIYF.

The chain recombines TRBV12-3 or TRBV12-4 with TRBJ2-3, with 9 bases identical to TRBD1. Matching the DNA end better, TRBJ1-5 makes the J call doubtful. The CDR3 is 14 residues long. In nucleotides, the CDR3 is TGTGCCAGCAGACAGGGGGCTTTCGCAGATACGCAGCATTTT. This codes for CASRQGAFADTQHF.

The chain recombines TRBV14 with TRBJ2-1; perhaps TRBD2 as D (6 bases). The germline V gene encodes CDR1 SGHDN and CDR2 FVKESK. This CDR3 contains 14 residues. Deletions cut 3 bases from V and 2 bases from J, with 8 bases between. The DNA of the CDR3 is TGTGCCAGCAGCCAGGGGGGACCCTACAATGAGCAGTTCTTC. Translated, it gives CASSQGGPYNEQFF.

V is TRBV21-1 and J is TRBJ2-7; the table's D call, TRBD1, has no DNA check behind it. TRBV21-1 is shown as a pseudogene. This CDR3 comprises 15 residues. The CDR3: CASSKQRRLSYEQYF. The CDR3 bases are TGTGCCAGCAGCAAACAGCGCCGCCTCTCCTACGAGCAGTACTTC.

This chain uses TRBV7-9 with TRBJ1-2, with D maybe TRBD1 (6 bases). Germline CDR1 and CDR2: SEHNR and FQNEAQ (reference sequence). V lost 5 bases to trimming and J lost 3 bases, with 16 bases between them. This CDR3 has 15 amino acids. The CDR3 reads CASSGSWGPDYGYTF. CDR3 DNA: TGTGCCAGCAGCGGCTCTTGGGGGCCCGACTATGGCTACACCTTC.

The chain has TRBV7-2 and TRBJ2-1; no clear D gene. V was shortened by 0 bases and J by 8 bases, with 8 bases between the two germline ends. This CDR3 region has 13 residues. Per germline, CDR1 SGHTA and CDR2 FQGNSA. CDR3 sequence reads: CASSLAMGYEQFF. In nucleotides, the CDR3 is TGTGCCAGCAGCTTAGCCATGGGCTATGAGCAGTTCTTC.

The V call is TRBV7-9, the J call TRBJ2-7; D uncertain. Germline CDR1 SEHNR, CDR2 FQNEAQ (reference sequence). V lost 3 bases to trimming and J lost 7 bases, with 10 bases between them. This CDR3 is built from 12 residues. Here the CDR3 reads CASSLSHLEQYF. In DNA form, the CDR3 reads TGTGCCAGCAGCTTGTCCCACCTGGAGCAGTACTTC.